This entry lists 15 T cell receptor beta chains sequenced from one sample in a study of cytomegalovirus exposure and HLA in healthy donors. PCR used 60 Vbeta primers and 13 Jbeta primers. Profiled with immunoSEQ multiplex PCR; TCRdb holds only in-frame clones, not every one. This table has roughly 100,000 clones, 10% appearing once. The sequencing sample was made of PBMCs. All receptors come from a man aged 35 to 55 in good health and CMV-seropositive.

There are a few counts of this clone. The rearrangement joins TRBV19 to TRBJ2-1, with D possibly matching TRBD2 (5 bases). Trimming stripped 3 bases from V and 3 bases from J, with 12 bases between. The CDR3 contains 15 residues. Germline V gene lookup returns CDR1 LNHDA and CDR2 SQIVND (reference sequence). The CDR3, as DNA: TGTGCCAGTAGTATTAGAAGCGGAGGCTACAATGAGCAGTTCTTC. Protein: CASSIRSGGYNEQFF.

The chain links TRBV6-5 to TRBJ1-2, with 8 bases matching TRBD1. Germline V gene data show CDR1 as MNHEY and CDR2 as SVGAGI. The CDR3 consists of 14 residues. With 4 bases clipped from V and 8 bases from J, the junction kept 9 bases outside the gene matches. CDR3 residues: CASSFSQGARGYTF. The CDR3 coding sequence is TGTGCCAGCAGTTTTTCCCAGGGGGCGCGGGGCTACACCTTC.

The V call is TRBV27, the J call TRBJ1-1; 9 nucleotides match TRBD1. Losses at the gene ends were 4 bases for V and 4 bases for J; bases not matched to a gene: 7. CDR3 size: 15 residues. The germline V gene has CDR1 MNHEY and CDR2 SMNVEV (reference sequence). DNA of the CDR3: TGTGCCAGCAGTTCCGAACACAGGGGGCTCACTGAAGCTTTCTTT. This gives the protein CASSSEHRGLTEAFF.

The rearrangement links TRBV9 to TRBJ2-7; TRBD1 might be the D (7 bases). The ends were cut back, 2 bases at V and 7 bases at J, with 16 bases in the middle. The germline V gene encodes CDR1 SGDLS and CDR2 YYNGEE. The CDR3 contains 14 residues. CDR3 amino acids: CASSVRTGREEQYF. The CDR3 DNA is TGTGCCAGCAGCGTCCGGACAGGCCGGGAGGAGCAGTACTTC.

This clone was observed a handful of times. The chain employs TRBV14 and TRBJ2-5, with 7 bases fitting TRBD1. CDR3 length: 16 residues. Germline lookup yields CDR1 SGHDN and CDR2 FVKESK. Trimming removed 1 base from V and 4 bases from J; junction bases left unmatched: 9. CDR3 residues: CASSQVAGGILETQYF. As DNA, the CDR3 is TGTGCCAGCAGCCAAGTTGCAGGGGGTATTTTAGAGACCCAGTACTTC.

J is TRBJ2-1 and V is TRBV5-4, with D possibly being TRBD2 (6 bases). The germline gives CDR1 SGHNT, CDR2 YYREEE (reference sequence). The V end lost 2 bases, the J end lost 2 bases, and 8 bases lay between the germline ends. CDR3 length: 14 amino acids. The CDR3 DNA reads as TGTGCCAGCAGCTTCTTAGCGGCCTACAATGAGCAGTTCTTC. It translates to CASSFLAAYNEQFF.

This clone has a handful of counts. This CDR3 reads CASSLESIVLSRGGNEQFF. The CDR3 coding sequence is TGTGCCAGCAGCTTAGAATCCATAGTCTTGTCAAGGGGGGGGAATGAGCAGTTCTTC. This sequence joins TRBV11-2 and TRBJ2-1, with a possible D match to TRBD2 (7 bases). Germline V lookup: CDR1 SGHAT, CDR2 FQNNGV. The CDR3 is made up of 19 amino acids. Trimming shortened V by 0 bases and J by 7 bases, and 25 bases separated the two germline ends.

The rearrangement links TRBV11-2 to TRBJ2-7, with TRBD2 identical over 15 bases. Trimming removed 5 bases from V and 6 bases from J; junction bases left unmatched: 8. The CDR3 spans 16 residues. Germline lookup yields CDR1 SGHAT and CDR2 FQNNGV. The CDR3 DNA reads as TGTGCCAGCAGCCGTCGGGAGGGACTAGCGGGAGGCGAGCAGTACTTC. This sequence encodes CASSRREGLAGGEQYF.

For the CDR3, the DNA is TGTGCCAGCAGCCAATTTGAGTTATATGGCTACACCTTC. Amino acids: CASSQFELYGYTF. This chain joins TRBV16 and TRBJ1-2; no reliable D call. The ends were cut back, 1 base at V and 5 bases at J, with 8 bases in the middle. Germline CDR1 and CDR2: KGHSY and FQNENV. This CDR3 is built from 13 residues. The complete variable domain, with remaining parts taken from reference TRBV16 and TRBJ1-2, reads GEEVAQTPKHLVRGEGQKAKLYCAPIKGHSYVFWYQQVLKNEFKFLISFQNENVFDETGMPKERFSAKCLPNSPCSLEIQATKLEDSAVYFCASSQFELYGYTFGSGTRLTVV.

CDR3 amino acids: CASRSTGEITDTQYF. CDR3 sequence (DNA): TGTGCCAGCAGATCAACAGGGGAAATCACAGATACGCAGTATTTT. This chain connects TRBV14 to TRBJ2-3; TRBD1 aligns across 7 bases. The trim removed 6 bases at V and 2 bases at J, leaving 8 bases unmatched. The CDR3 consists of 15 residues. Per germline, CDR1 SGHDN and CDR2 FVKESK.

This chain connects TRBV30 to TRBJ2-2; 7 nucleotides agree with TRBD1. Trimming removed 2 bases from V and 6 bases from J; junction bases left unmatched: 3. Germline V lookup: CDR1 GTSNPN, CDR2 SVGIG (reference sequence). The CDR3 is 13 amino acids. Written as DNA, the CDR3 is TGTGCCTGGAGTACAGGGGTCTCCGGGGAGCTGTTTTTT. Translating it yields CAWSTGVSGELFF.

There are a few counts of this clone. The CDR3 DNA is TGCGCCAGCAGCTCGGGAGGGTTGACAGATACGCAGTATTTT. It translates to CASSSGGLTDTQYF. This chain connects TRBV5-1 to TRBJ2-3; 8 bases are shared with TRBD2. The J segment lost 3 bases and the V segment lost 3 bases, leaving 3 bases of the junction unmatched. The CDR3 is 14 residues long. Germline V lookup: CDR1 SGHRS, CDR2 YFSETQ.

The chain uses TRBV10-3 and TRBJ2-7; TRBD2 matches 7 bases. This CDR3 is built from 13 residues. Germline V lookup: CDR1 ENHRY, CDR2 SYGVKD. With V trimmed by 3 bases and J by 4 bases, 3 bases remained unmatched. This chain's CDR3 is CAISERLAYEQYF. CDR3 nucleotide sequence: TGTGCCATCAGTGAACGACTAGCTTACGAGCAGTACTTC.

V gene TRBV4-1 combines with J gene TRBJ1-4, with TRBD1 matching 8 bases. Germline assignment: CDR1 MGHRA and CDR2 YSYEKL. Trimming took 2 bases from V and 3 from J; bases not matched to a gene: 8. The CDR3 extends over 17 amino acids. The CDR3 is CASSQRQGILANEKLFF. CDR3 in DNA: TGCGCCAGCAGCCAACGACAGGGGATTTTGGCTAATGAAAAACTGTTTTTT.

This clone was found a few times. This chain connects TRBV7-6 to TRBJ2-1; possibly TRBD2 for D (6 bases). Germline lookup yields CDR1 SGHVS and CDR2 FNYEAQ. Trimming cost V 4 bases and J 8 bases, with 18 bases left between them. There are 15 residues in the CDR3. The CDR3 DNA follows: TGTGCCAGCAGCTCTTTTGGGGCGGGACGGGATGAGCAGTTCTTC. This gives the protein CASSSFGAGRDEQFF.